These 8 T cell receptor beta chains came from one sample sequenced in a study of response to subunit inactivated influenza vaccine. MiXCR, applied by TCRdb to the RT-PCR reads, yields one record per CDR3 protein. Here the sample spans about 540,000 distinct CDR3 sequences, roughly a quarter being singletons. The data were also submitted as part of a second study, on T cells expressing NK-cell markers. As reported in that work: The cDNA for TCR beta came from 5'RACE template switching with UMIs.

This specimen was CD4+ T cells sorted from PBMCs, taken about 13 days after vaccination. The receptors here all came from a man aged 50-59 years who received an inactivated influenza vaccine.

The chain employs TRBV14 and TRBJ2-7; no reliable D call. The CDR3 totals 15 residues. V was cut by 4 bases and J by 0 bases, with 13 bases left in between. Germline CDR1 reads SGHDN; CDR2 reads FVKESK. The chain's CDR3 is CASSPIPRRSYEQYF. In DNA form, the CDR3 reads TGTGCCAGCAGCCCAATCCCCAGGCGCTCCTACGAGCAGTACTTC.

This clonotype was found a few times. The chain links TRBV6-2 or TRBV6-3 to TRBJ2-1; a possible D gene is TRBD1 (5 bases). V lost 2 bases and J lost 10, with 15 bases in between. The CDR3 spans 14 residues. Germline loops: CDR1 MNHEY, CDR2 SVGEGT. The CDR3 protein is CASSYLSRGGEQFF. CDR3 DNA: TGTGCCAGCAGTTACCTCTCTAGGGGTGGCGAGCAGTTCTTC.

A few counts support this clonotype. The chain joins TRBV7-9 to TRBJ2-1; a weak D match, TRBD1 (6 bases). Between the trimmed V and J ends, which lost 5 bases and 7 bases, there was a span of 12 bases. This CDR3 has 13 residues. Germline V gives CDR1 SEHNR, CDR2 FQNEAQ (reference sequence). CDR3: CASSQGSGNEQFF. Written as DNA, the CDR3 is TGTGCCAGCAGCCAGGGGTCGGGGAATGAGCAGTTCTTC. The entire variable domain, with the rest obtained from reference TRBV7-9 and TRBJ2-1, is as follows: DTGVSQNPRHKITKRGQNVTFRCDPISEHNRLYWYRQTLGQGPEFLTYFQNEAQLEKSRLLSDRFSAERPKGSFSTLEIQRTEQGDSAMYLCASSQGSGNEQFFGPGTRLTVL.

The rearrangement uses TRBV20-1 and TRBJ1-6; perhaps TRBD1 as D (5 bases). Germline V gene sequence: CDR1 DFQATT, CDR2 SNEGSKA (reference sequence). With 2 bases removed from V and 7 bases from J, the gap between germline ends came to 18 bases. The CDR3 is made up of 16 amino acids. The CDR3 coding sequence is TGCAGTGCTAGACCCGCCCAGGGTGTTTACAATTCACCCCTCCACTTT. Its translation is CSARPAQGVYNSPLHF.

This chain uses TRBV4-3 with TRBJ1-2; TRBD1 matches 9 bases. J gave up 7 bases and V 3 bases, and 6 bases lay outside the gene matches. CDR3 length: 14 residues. Germline CDR1 reads LGHNA; CDR2 reads YSLEER. The CDR3 protein is CASSQTGGNAGYTF. The CDR3 DNA is TGCGCCAGCAGCCAGACAGGGGGGAACGCTGGCTACACCTTC.

This clonotype was counted between two and nine times. The rearrangement uses TRBV7-8 and TRBJ2-7; TRBD2 agrees at 7 bases. The germline CDR1 and CDR2 sequences are SGHVS and FQNEAQ. V trimming: 1 base; J trimming: 6 bases; junction bases outside the gene matches: 15. This CDR3 contains 17 residues. CDR3 sequence reads: CASSLGSRGVANSEQYF. The CDR3 coding sequence is TGTGCCAGCAGCTTAGGTAGTCGGGGGGTAGCTAACTCCGAGCAGTACTTC.

The rearrangement uses TRBV3-1 and TRBJ1-2; the D is unclear. The germline CDR1 and CDR2 sequences are LGHDT and YNNKEL (reference sequence). V dropped 5 bases and J dropped 8 bases, with 15 bases sitting between them. This CDR3 comprises 13 residues. CDR3 sequence reads: CASSSKRHGGYTF. The CDR3 bases are TGTGCCAGCAGCTCCAAGAGGCACGGGGGCTACACCTTC.

V and J are TRBV5-1 and TRBJ2-5; D is uncertain. From germline, CDR1 is SGHRS and CDR2 YFSETQ. Trimming took off 5 bases at V and 4 bases at J, with 9 bases between the two ends. The CDR3 has 12 residues. CDR3 sequence reads: CASRYWGETQYF. DNA for the CDR3: TGCGCCAGCAGGTACTGGGGAGAGACCCAGTACTTC.